This is a list of T cell receptor beta chains from one sample in a study of CD8 T cells in Susac syndrome. TCRdb processed the immunoSEQ multiplex PCR reads anew with MiXCR; each CDR3 protein has one entry. The sample has about 210,000 distinct CDR3 sequences, about 94% seen once; the top ten hold around 0.1%. Material for sequencing was CD4+ T cells from PBMCs. The receptors derive from a human donor in good health. Each CDR3 is given with its conserved first and last residue. The order of the fields is clone size, J gene, V gene, D gene, CDR3 DNA, CDR3 protein. The D gene is left open where the match is weak. Not every row has a clone size; where given, it reads once, few, many or a size class.

size: -; J: TRBJ2-5; V: TRBV7-8; D: -; DNA: TGTGCCAGCAGCAAGAGACTAGAGGTTCTCGGGACCCAGTACTTC; CDR3: CASSKRLEVLGTQYF
size: once; J: TRBJ1-2; V: TRBV30; D: TRBD1; DNA: TGTGCCTGGAGTGCAGACAGGGGGCTTTCGGTTGGCTACACCTTC; CDR3: CAWSADRGLSVGYTF
size: -; J: TRBJ1-4; V: TRBV5-1; D: TRBD1; DNA: TGCGCCAGCAGACGAGGGGGCGCTAGGATTGATGAAAAACTGTTTTTT; CDR3: CASRRGGARIDEKLFF
size: -; J: TRBJ2-4; V: TRBV20-1; D: TRBD2; DNA: TGCAGTGCTAGCGTCCCGGGACTAGCGGGACTAGCCAAAAACATTCAGTACTTC; CDR3: CSASVPGLAGLAKNIQYF
size: -; J: TRBJ2-4; V: TRBV6-2/TRBV6-3; D: TRBD1; DNA: TGTGCCAGCGGGGGACAGGGGCAGAAAAAAAACATTCAGTACTTC; CDR3: CASGGQGQKKNIQYF
size: -; J: TRBJ2-1; V: TRBV7-2; D: TRBD2; DNA: TGTGCCAGCAGCTTAGCGACTAGCGGGGGTAACAATGAGCAGTTCTTC; CDR3: CASSLATSGGNNEQFF
size: once; J: TRBJ1-5; V: TRBV23-1; D: -; DNA: TGCGCCAGCAGTCAACCGGGACTTTACAATCAGCCCCAGCATTTT; CDR3: CASSQPGLYNQPQHF
size: -; J: TRBJ1-2; V: TRBV20-1; D: TRBD1; DNA: TGCAGTGCTAGTCGGGCCAGGGGGTCTGTTGGCTACACCTTC; CDR3: CSASRARGSVGYTF
size: -; J: TRBJ1-6; V: TRBV3-1; D: -; DNA: TGTGCCAGCAGCCGGGCCGGTAATTCACCCCTCCACTTT; CDR3: CASSRAGNSPLHF
size: -; J: TRBJ1-6; V: TRBV7-9; D: TRBD1; DNA: TGTGCCAGCAGCTCCCGGGACAGCATTAATTCACCCCTCCACTTT; CDR3: CASSSRDSINSPLHF
size: -; J: TRBJ2-5; V: TRBV24-1; D: -; DNA: TGTGCCACCAGTGATTTGTGGTCAGGGAAAGAGACCCAGTACTTC; CDR3: CATSDLWSGKETQYF
size: once; J: TRBJ1-4; V: TRBV5-1; D: TRBD1; DNA: TGCGCCAGCAGCGCGACAGGGGTCGCTGAAAAACTGTTTTTT; CDR3: CASSATGVAEKLFF
size: few; J: TRBJ1-5; V: TRBV6-5; D: TRBD1; DNA: TGTGCCAGCAGTCCGGGACAGGGTCGAAATCAGCCCCAGCATTTT; CDR3: CASSPGQGRNQPQHF
size: -; J: TRBJ2-3; V: TRBV7-2; D: TRBD1; DNA: TGTGCCAGCAGCTTAGGGGACAGGGGTGCAGATACGCAGTATTTT; CDR3: CASSLGDRGADTQYF
size: once; J: TRBJ2-7; V: TRBV28; D: -; DNA: TGTGCCAGCAGTTTTAAGTTCTACGAGCAGTACTTC; CDR3: CASSFKFYEQYF
size: -; J: TRBJ1-2; V: TRBV6-2/TRBV6-3; D: TRBD1; DNA: TGTGCCAGCAGAACTACCGGGACAGGGAATTATGGCTACACCTTC; CDR3: CASRTTGTGNYGYTF
size: -; J: TRBJ2-1; V: TRBV5-1; D: -; DNA: TGCGCCAGCAGCTTCGGCGGGACAGATGAGCAGTTCTTC; CDR3: CASSFGGTDEQFF
size: -; J: TRBJ2-3; V: TRBV29-1; D: -; DNA: TGCAGCGTTGGCCGGGACAGCACAGATACGCAGTATTTT; CDR3: CSVGRDSTDTQYF
size: -; J: TRBJ1-5; V: TRBV7-2; D: -; DNA: TGTGCCAGCAGCTTCAGTAGCAATCAGCCCCAGCATTTT; CDR3: CASSFSSNQPQHF
size: -; J: TRBJ1-2; V: TRBV6-6; D: TRBD1; DNA: TGTGCCAGCAGGGAACAGGGGCCCCAAAACGGCTACACCTTC; CDR3: CASREQGPQNGYTF
size: -; J: TRBJ2-3; V: TRBV30; D: TRBD2; DNA: TGTGCCTGGAACCTACTAGCGGGGGGCCCAGATACGCAGTATTTT; CDR3: CAWNLLAGGPDTQYF
size: -; J: TRBJ1-2; V: TRBV5-1; D: -; DNA: TGCGCCAGCAGCTTGGCGGGGGCCGGAAGCTATGGCTACACCTTC; CDR3: CASSLAGAGSYGYTF
size: -; J: TRBJ2-1; V: TRBV12-3/TRBV12-4; D: -; DNA: TGTGCCAGCAGTCCCGAAACAGGAACCACCTACAATGAGCAGTTCTTC; CDR3: CASSPETGTTYNEQFF
size: few; J: TRBJ2-6; V: TRBV6-1; D: -; DNA: TGTGCCAGCAGGACAGGGACTTCGGGGGCCAACGTCCTGACTTTC; CDR3: CASRTGTSGANVLTF
size: -; J: TRBJ1-5; V: TRBV5-6; D: TRBD1; DNA: TGTGCCAGCAGCTCAGCCGGGACAGGTCATCAGCCCCAGCATTTT; CDR3: CASSSAGTGHQPQHF
size: -; J: TRBJ2-1; V: TRBV7-2; D: TRBD2; DNA: TGTGCCAGCAGCCCCACCTGGGGGAGGGTTGACGAGCAGTTCTTC; CDR3: CASSPTWGRVDEQFF
size: -; J: TRBJ2-6; V: TRBV7-8; D: TRBD2; DNA: TGTGCCAGCGGACGGCGGGGGGCCGGGGCCAACGTCCTGACTTTC; CDR3: CASGRRGAGANVLTF
size: -; J: TRBJ1-2; V: TRBV9; D: -; DNA: TGTGCCAGCAGCCCAGAATTCGCCGGCCACGGTGGCTACACCTTC; CDR3: CASSPEFAGHGGYTF
size: few; J: TRBJ2-7; V: TRBV4-1; D: -; DNA: TGCGCCAGCAGCCAAGCACCTTTACCACAGGGAGAGCAGTACTTC; CDR3: CASSQAPLPQGEQYF
size: -; J: TRBJ1-2; V: TRBV14; D: -; DNA: TGTGCCAGCAGCCGAAGCGACAGCTTAAACTATGGCTACACCTTC; CDR3: CASSRSDSLNYGYTF
size: -; J: TRBJ1-4; V: TRBV4-1; D: -; DNA: TGCGCCAGCAGCTTCTACGACAGTCCTAATGAAAAACTGTTTTTT; CDR3: CASSFYDSPNEKLFF
size: -; J: TRBJ1-2; V: TRBV6-1; D: -; DNA: TGTGCCAGCAGTGAAGGGGGAGGGCCCGGCTACACCTTC; CDR3: CASSEGGGPGYTF
size: -; J: TRBJ1-1; V: TRBV3-1; D: -; DNA: TGTGCCAGCAGCCTAGCCCGTGGGAACACTGAAGCTTTCTTT; CDR3: CASSLARGNTEAFF
size: -; J: TRBJ1-2; V: TRBV19; D: TRBD1; DNA: TGTGCCAGTAGGAGATCGGGGACAGGGGTTGCTAACTATGGCTACACCTTC; CDR3: CASRRSGTGVANYGYTF
size: -; J: TRBJ1-1; V: TRBV5-4; D: -; DNA: TGTGCCAGCAGCTTAAGGCAGAGGAACACTGAAGCTTTCTTT; CDR3: CASSLRQRNTEAFF
size: -; J: TRBJ1-2; V: TRBV11-2; D: -; DNA: TGTGCCACCGCGGGTGGGGGTCGGGGCTACACCTTC; CDR3: CATAGGGRGYTF
size: -; J: TRBJ1-6; V: TRBV20-1; D: TRBD1; DNA: TGCAGTGCTTTGGGACAGGGAAACTCACCCCTCCACTTT; CDR3: CSALGQGNSPLHF
size: -; J: TRBJ1-5; V: TRBV4-2; D: -; DNA: TGTGCCAGCAGCCAAGATTTAGCGGGGTTAGGACAGCCCCAGCATTTT; CDR3: CASSQDLAGLGQPQHF
size: -; J: TRBJ1-1; V: TRBV12-3/TRBV12-4; D: -; DNA: TGTGCCAGCAGTTTGGGCGGGTCCCAGCAAGCTTTCTTT; CDR3: CASSLGGSQQAFF
size: -; J: TRBJ2-5; V: TRBV19; D: -; DNA: TGTGCCAGTACCATTCAATGGGGGGATCCAAGAGAGACCCAGTACTTC; CDR3: CASTIQWGDPRETQYF
size: -; J: TRBJ1-5; V: TRBV28; D: -; DNA: TGTGCCAGCAGTTTATTGGGGGGTCTTGGTTATCAGCCCCAGCATTTT; CDR3: CASSLLGGLGYQPQHF
size: -; J: TRBJ1-6; V: TRBV3-1; D: -; DNA: TGTGCCAGCAGTGTGGTTGGACAGCATAATTCACCCCTCCACTTT; CDR3: CASSVVGQHNSPLHF
size: once; J: TRBJ2-3; V: TRBV9; D: TRBD2; DNA: TGTGCCAGCGCCCGGTTTAGCGGGGGGGCCGCGGATACGCAGTATTTT; CDR3: CASARFSGGAADTQYF
size: -; J: TRBJ1-2; V: TRBV10-2; D: TRBD1; DNA: TGCGCCAGCGGAGGGACAGGGACCTATGGCTACACCTTC; CDR3: CASGGTGTYGYTF
size: -; J: TRBJ2-5; V: TRBV11-2; D: TRBD1; DNA: TGTGCCAGCAGCTCGGGACAGGATTTCGGGTTAGAAGAGACCCAGTACTTC; CDR3: CASSSGQDFGLEETQYF
size: -; J: TRBJ2-1; V: TRBV7-2; D: -; DNA: TGTGCCAGCAGCCGCCCAGGCGGTGAGCAGTTCTTC; CDR3: CASSRPGGEQFF
size: -; J: TRBJ2-2; V: TRBV28; D: -; DNA: TGTGCCACCAACACGGTCCCTACGACCGGGGAGCTGTTTTTT; CDR3: CATNTVPTTGELFF
size: -; J: TRBJ2-7; V: TRBV5-1; D: -; DNA: TGCGCCAGCAGCCCCCGAGGCAGGAGCTCCTACGAGCAGTACTTC; CDR3: CASSPRGRSSYEQYF
size: few; J: TRBJ2-7; V: TRBV29-1; D: TRBD1; DNA: TGCAGCGGGGGACAGGGATCCTACGAGCAGTACTTC; CDR3: CSGGQGSYEQYF
size: -; J: TRBJ2-2; V: TRBV3-1; D: -; DNA: TGTGCCAGCAGCTCGGACGAACGAGGACTACTGAACACCGGGGAGCTGTTTTTT; CDR3: CASSSDERGLLNTGELFF
size: once; J: TRBJ2-3; V: TRBV25-1; D: -; DNA: TGTGCCAGCAGGGAGGGGGTGAGCGCCATCACAGATACGCAGTATTTT; CDR3: CASREGVSAITDTQYF
size: -; J: TRBJ1-2; V: TRBV29-1; D: -; DNA: TGCAGCGCCGGAAGAGGCGAATCGGGTGGCTACACCTTC; CDR3: CSAGRGESGGYTF
size: -; J: TRBJ2-3; V: TRBV20-1; D: -; DNA: TGCAGTGCTAGAGTGAATACGCAGTATTTT; CDR3: CSARVNTQYF
size: -; J: TRBJ2-1; V: TRBV29-1; D: -; DNA: TGCAGCGTCGCTAGCAGGGGAAATGAGCAGTTCTTC; CDR3: CSVASRGNEQFF
size: -; J: TRBJ2-1; V: TRBV12-3/TRBV12-4; D: TRBD2; DNA: TGTGCCATTGCGTTCCTAGCGGGGCCCAATGAGCAGTTCTTC; CDR3: CAIAFLAGPNEQFF